The next 21 T cell receptor beta chains were all read from a single sample in a study of CD8 T cells in Susac syndrome (dated by TCRdb to between 2018 and 2021). The library was prepared using the immunoSEQ multiplex PCR assay. RNA was extracted using the RNeasy kit, and roughly 0.5 to 1 ug of the RNA was reverse transcribed with random hexamers. Using fastp trimming at Q25 and MiXCR clonotype assembly, TCRdb reanalyzed the public sequencing data and kept in-frame beta chains. Entries that share a CDR3 protein sequence are merged under the most common genes and DNA. The sample profile shows 230,000 or so distinct CDR3 sequences; 95% of them were found once. Jointly, the top ten make up 0.095% of the sample. The sequenced sample was CD4+ T cells from PBMCs. All receptors derive from a human donor with multiple sclerosis.

This chain's CDR3 is CASHQQGTEQYF. As DNA, the CDR3 is TGCGCCAGCCACCAGCAGGGAACCGAGCAGTACTTC. The chain links TRBV5-1 to TRBJ2-7, with D perhaps matching TRBD1 (5 bases). CDR1 is SGHRS and CDR2 is YFSETQ in the germline V gene. Trimming left V 7 bases short and J 6 bases short, with 14 bases between. This CDR3 comprises 12 residues.

V is TRBV2 and J is TRBJ2-7, with TRBD1 matching 10 bases. Germline V gene lookup returns CDR1 SNHLY and CDR2 FYNNEI. The ends lost 6 bases at V and 9 bases at J; junction bases unmatched: 11. The CDR3 spans 14 residues. The CDR3 DNA is TGTGCCAGCAGCCCCGACAGGGGGCGCGGCCTGCAGTACTTC. Translating gives CASSPDRGRGLQYF.

The count of this clonotype is one. The rearrangement links TRBV9 to TRBJ2-1; no clear D gene. This CDR3 region has 17 residues. Per the germline V gene, CDR1 is SGDLS and CDR2 is YYNGEE. V was pared by 4 bases and J by 0 bases, with 17 bases between. DNA for the CDR3: TGTGCCAGCAGCCTCGACCCGAGTGGAACCTCCTACAATGAGCAGTTCTTC. It is translated as CASSLDPSGTSYNEQFF.

V is TRBV2 and J is TRBJ2-6; unclear D gene. The V gene's germline CDR1 is SNHLY and CDR2 FYNNEI. This CDR3 has 14 amino acids. Trimming left V 4 bases short and J 0 bases short, with 4 bases between. The CDR3 region has the DNA TGTGCCAGCAGTGCCAACTCTGGGGCCAACGTCCTGACTTTC. It specifies CASSANSGANVLTF.

This clonotype was observed once. The J gene is TRBJ2-7, the V gene TRBV11-2; D perhaps matches TRBD2 (5 bases). This CDR3 has 12 amino acids. CDR1 SGHAT and CDR2 FQNNGV come from the germline V gene. V was cut by 4 bases and J by 5 bases, with 9 bases left in between. The CDR3 DNA sequence: TGTGCCAGCAGCTCCCCACTAGACGAGCAGTACTTC. This gives the protein CASSSPLDEQYF.

The V and J genes are TRBV3-1 and TRBJ2-1, with TRBD2 matching 9 bases. Germline V gene lookup returns CDR1 LGHDT and CDR2 YNNKEL (reference sequence). V shed 7 bases and J 4 bases; nucleotides not matched to a gene: 8. The CDR3 length is 15 residues. The CDR3 DNA reads as TGTGCCAGCACCCCGACTAGCGGCCCGTACAATGAGCAGTTCTTC. It specifies CASTPTSGPYNEQFF.

The chain employs TRBV18 and TRBJ2-7, with D possibly matching TRBD2 (6 bases). The V gene's germline CDR1 is KGHSH and CDR2 LQKENI. V was cut by 0 bases and J by 3 bases, with 12 bases left in between. The CDR3 covers 15 residues. CDR3 coding DNA: TGTGCCAGCTCACCACCGGCGGGACTCGGCTACGAGCAGTACTTC. Protein sequence: CASSPPAGLGYEQYF.

The chain combines TRBV25-1 with TRBJ2-6; no firm D call. The CDR3 extends over 13 amino acids. V lost 3 bases and J 4 bases, leaving 4 bases between the germline ends. CDR1 and CDR2 (germline): MGHDK, SYGVNS. The CDR3 reads CASSDWGANVLTF. CDR3 nucleotide sequence: TGTGCCAGCAGTGACTGGGGGGCCAACGTCCTGACTTTC.

The V and J genes are TRBV9 and TRBJ2-1; D unresolved. Trimming took off 0 bases at V and 2 bases at J, with 15 bases between the two ends. The CDR3 consists of 17 residues. In germline, CDR1 is SGDLS, CDR2 YYNGEE. CDR3 in DNA: TGTGCCAGCAGCGTAGGGGTCCCAACACAGACCTACAATGAGCAGTTCTTC. Protein: CASSVGVPTQTYNEQFF.

CDR3 in amino acids: CASSLRAANYGYTF. DNA for the CDR3: TGTGCCAGCAGCCTGCGGGCAGCTAACTATGGCTACACCTTC. V is TRBV3-1 and J is TRBJ1-2; D is unclear. Germline V gene sequence: CDR1 LGHDT, CDR2 YNNKEL (reference sequence). This CDR3 region has 14 residues. V was pared by 4 bases and J by 0 bases, with 9 bases between.

The V call is TRBV9, the J call TRBJ2-3, with 7 bases that match TRBD2. Per the germline V gene, CDR1 is SGDLS and CDR2 is YYNGEE. After removal of 4 bases from V and 1 base from J, the junction contained 3 bases not matched to a gene. This CDR3 comprises 14 residues. The CDR3 DNA sequence: TGTGCCAGCAGCATGAGCGGGGGCACAGATACGCAGTATTTT. Its translation: CASSMSGGTDTQYF. The variable domain in full, with the rest retrieved from reference TRBV9 and TRBJ2-3, is DSGVTQTPKHLITATGQRVTLRCSPRSGDLSVYWYQQSLDQGLQFLIQYYNGEERAKGNILERFSAQQFPDLHSELNLSSLELGDSALYFCASSMSGGTDTQYFGPGTRLTVL.

This clonotype was found once. As DNA, the CDR3 is TGTGCCAGTAGTACGCAGGGACAGGGAAACTCCTACGAGCAGTACTTC. Protein product: CASSTQGQGNSYEQYF. The J gene is TRBJ2-7, the V gene TRBV19; 9 bases line up with TRBD1. The V segment lost 4 bases and the J segment 0 bases; nucleotides outside the gene matches: 7. The V gene's germline CDR1 is LNHDA and CDR2 SQIVND (reference sequence). CDR3 length equals 16 residues.

This rearrangement joins TRBV30 to TRBJ2-1; 7 bases are a match to TRBD2. Looked up from germline, CDR1 is GTSNPN and CDR2 is SVGIG (reference sequence). The J segment lost 10 bases and the V segment lost 4 bases, leaving 4 bases of the junction unmatched. The CDR3 length is 11 residues. CDR3 residues: CAWTAGVEQFF. The CDR3 DNA is TGTGCCTGGACGGCGGGAGTGGAGCAGTTCTTC.

The J gene is TRBJ2-6, the V gene TRBV14, with D hard to call. Trimming stripped 0 bases from V and 0 bases from J, with 6 bases between. CDR3 length: 16 residues. Germline assignment: CDR1 SGHDN and CDR2 FVKESK. The CDR3 nucleotides are TGTGCCAGCAGCCAAGAGGCTAGCTCTGGGGCCAACGTCCTGACTTTC. Amino acids: CASSQEASSGANVLTF.

Here the CDR3 DNA reads TGTGCCACCAGCAGAGAGGGCAACTCCTACGAGCAGTACTTC. Protein product: CATSREGNSYEQYF. This sequence joins TRBV15 and TRBJ2-7; D is undetermined. Trimming stripped 0 bases from V and 0 bases from J, with 6 bases between. CDR1 and CDR2 (germline): LNHNV, YYDKDF (reference sequence). This CDR3 has 14 amino acids.

The CDR3 here is CASITIVRANSPLHF. In nucleotides, the CDR3 is TGTGCCAGCATCACCATAGTGCGGGCTAATTCACCCCTCCACTTT. The chain combines TRBV6-1 with TRBJ1-6, with D hard to call. In germline, CDR1 is MNHNS, CDR2 SASEGT. The CDR3 is made up of 15 amino acids. V was shortened by 7 bases and J by 6 bases, with 16 bases between the two germline ends.

The chain employs TRBV11-2 and TRBJ1-2; tentative D call: TRBD1 (6 bases). The length of the CDR3 is 15 residues. CDR1 and CDR2 (germline): SGHAT, FQNNGV. The V end was cut by 0 bases, the J end by 8 bases, with 16 bases between. The CDR3 nucleotides are TGTGCCAGCAGCTTAGACGCGGGGGCAAGGAGGGGCTACACCTTC. It codes for CASSLDAGARRGYTF.

V usage is TRBV9 and J usage is TRBJ2-1; weak D call: TRBD2 (6 bases). The V end was cut by 4 bases, the J end by 0 bases, with 14 bases between. In germline, CDR1 is SGDLS, CDR2 YYNGEE. This CDR3 comprises 16 residues. The DNA for the CDR3 is TGTGCCAGCAGCCCCCGTGGGAGGAGCTCCTACAATGAGCAGTTCTTC. It codes for CASSPRGRSSYNEQFF.

The chain links TRBV28 to TRBJ1-5; tentatively, D is TRBD1 (6 bases). There are 15 residues in the CDR3. CDR1 and CDR2 (germline): MDHEN, SYDVKM. Trimming cost V 3 bases and J 12 bases, with 21 bases left between them. CDR3 sequence (DNA): TGTGCCAGCAGTTTTAGTCCACAGGGCGCCCTGTTCCAGCATTTT. Translated, it gives CASSFSPQGALFQHF.

The gene calls are TRBV29-1 and TRBJ2-1; no firm D call. The CDR3 runs 13 residues. The germline gives CDR1 SQVTM, CDR2 ANQGSEA. The CDR3 DNA is TGCAGTCTTAGCCGTGGTATACTCAATGAGCAGTTCTTC. Encoded protein: CSLSRGILNEQFF.

The V call is TRBV18, the J call TRBJ1-2, with D unclear. Germline CDR1 is KGHSH and CDR2 is LQKENI. The CDR3 has 13 amino acids. Trimming removed 1 base at V and 4 bases at J, with 7 bases between. The CDR3 DNA follows: TGTGCCAGCTCACCACTGGGTACCTATGGCTACACCTTC. This sequence encodes CASSPLGTYGYTF.